The 10 T cell receptor beta chains in this list originate from one sample, sequenced in a study of blood T cell repertoires in COVID-19. Using immunoSEQ multiplex PCR, the repertoire was profiled, and TCRdb retains in-frame clones only, with some absent. Here the sample spans some 150,000 clones, 87% being singletons. The sample consisted of peripheral blood. The receptors shown here come from a woman aged 45-59 years with acute or convalescent COVID-19.

The J gene is TRBJ2-3, the V gene TRBV3-1 (or the pseudogene TRBV3-2), with D maybe TRBD2 (6 bases). From germline, CDR1 is LGHDT and CDR2 YNNKEL (reference sequence). Trimming stripped 4 bases from V and 0 bases from J, with 14 bases between. The CDR3 contains 16 residues. The CDR3 DNA is TGTGCCAGCAGCCGGAACGGCGGGGTTAGCACAGATACGCAGTATTTT. Protein: CASSRNGGVSTDTQYF.

V is TRBV10-1 and J is TRBJ1-1; D is possibly TRBD1 (5 bases). The CDR3 length is 13 residues. V lost 6 bases, J lost 0 bases, and 8 bases lay in between. Germline V gene lookup returns CDR1 WNHNN and CDR2 SYGVQD (reference sequence). In DNA, the CDR3 is TGCGCCAGCAGGACAGCTATGAACACTGAAGCTTTCTTT. Translated, it gives CASRTAMNTEAFF.

The chain has TRBV2 and TRBJ2-7; 7 bases map to TRBD1. In germline, CDR1 is SNHLY, CDR2 FYNNEI. With V trimmed by 6 bases and J by 5 bases, 7 bases remained unmatched. There are 13 residues in the CDR3. CDR3 DNA sequence: TGTGCCAGCAGATTGACAGGGATCAACGAGCAGTACTTC. It specifies CASRLTGINEQYF.

As to this clone: It is unclear where the CDR3 begins or ends on the DNA, so no DNA is shown, and the CDR3 is as TCRdb lists it. The V and J genes are TRBV12-1 and TRBJ2-7; the D call TRBD1 from the table was never checked on the DNA. TRBV12-1 is tagged as a pseudogene. The CDR3 length is 14 residues, termini included. CDR3 sequence: CASSFAPGSYEQYF.

V gene TRBV24-1 combines with J gene TRBJ2-2; TRBD1 is a possible D gene (8 bases). V lost 5 bases and J 5 bases, leaving 17 bases between the germline ends. The germline V gene has CDR1 KGHDR and CDR2 SFDVKD. CDR3 size: 16 residues. CDR3 sequence reads: CATSGLNRGGTGELFF. The DNA for the CDR3 is TGTGCCACCAGTGGTTTAAACAGGGGGGGGACCGGGGAGCTGTTTTTT.

CDR3 sequence (DNA): TGTGCCAGCTCACCTCGGACCCTAGAAGAGGGTTCACCCCTCCACTTT. Its translation: CASSPRTLEEGSPLHF. J is TRBJ1-6 and V is TRBV18; no clear D. Germline-derived CDR1 and CDR2 are KGHSH and LQKENI. The CDR3 has 16 amino acids. V dropped 3 bases and J dropped 9 bases, with 18 bases sitting between them. Drawing the rest from reference TRBV18 and TRBJ1-6, the complete variable domain is NAGVMQNPRHLVRRRGQEARLRCSPMKGHSHVYWYRQLPEEGLKFMVYLQKENIIDESGMPKERFSAEFPKEGPSILRIQQVVRGDSAAYFCASSPRTLEEGSPLHFGNGTRLTVT.

V gene TRBV5-1 combines with J gene TRBJ2-1; weak D call: TRBD2 (5 bases). CDR3 size: 19 residues. The germline V gene encodes CDR1 SGHRS and CDR2 YFSETQ. The ends were cut back, 3 bases at V and 6 bases at J, with 28 bases in the middle. The chain's CDR3 is CASSSSPLFGLPGGNEQFF. The CDR3, as DNA: TGCGCCAGCAGCTCAAGTCCTTTATTTGGACTGCCTGGCGGCAATGAGCAGTTCTTC.

This clone was seen once. This chain uses TRBV19 with TRBJ2-1; 9 bases match TRBD2. V lost 3 bases and J lost 0; bases outside the gene matches: 0. Germline assignment: CDR1 LNHDA and CDR2 SQIVND (reference sequence). The CDR3 consists of 15 residues. CDR3: CASSMGLASYNEQFF. For the CDR3, the DNA is TGTGCCAGTAGTATGGGACTAGCCTCCTACAATGAGCAGTTCTTC.

The rearrangement links TRBV3-1 (or the pseudogene TRBV3-2) to TRBJ1-1, with TRBD1 identical over 8 bases. Trimming removed 2 bases from V and 5 bases from J; junction bases left unmatched: 4. The germline V gene encodes CDR1 LGHDT and CDR2 YNNKEL (reference sequence). The CDR3 is 14 amino acids. CDR3 residues: CASSQQGARTEAFF. The CDR3 nucleotides are TGTGCCAGCAGCCAACAGGGGGCGCGGACTGAAGCTTTCTTT.

This sequence joins TRBV5-1 and TRBJ2-6; possible D gene TRBD2, 6 bases. V was trimmed by 0 bases and J by 0 bases, leaving 10 bases between them. The CDR3 sequence is 17 residues long. Germline V gene data show CDR1 as SGHRS and CDR2 as YFSETQ. The CDR3 is CASSLDGRGSGANVLTF. DNA of the CDR3: TGCGCCAGCAGCTTGGATGGGCGGGGCTCTGGGGCCAACGTCCTGACTTTC.